A selection of T cell receptor beta chains follows, all from one sample in a study of T cells in localized non-small cell lung cancer. Libraries were prepared by immunoSEQ multiplex PCR; TCRdb keeps only in-frame clonotypes and omits some of them. The repertoire holds 1,500 or so clones, with approximately 33% as singletons. The input for sequencing was normal lung tissue next to the tumor, taken before any cancer treatment. The receptors stem from a woman aged 40-70 years with stage II lung adenocarcinoma. Both conserved end residues are part of each CDR3. D genes are given only for firm matches. Clone size appears in some rows only: once, few, many, or a class for an expanded clone.

len	j_gene	d_gene	v_gene	abundance	CDR3aa	CDR3nt
15	TRBJ1-2	TRBD1	TRBV5-1	NA	CASSPGQGTFYGYTF	TGCGCCAGCAGCCCTGGACAGGGTACGTTCTATGGCTACACCTTC
15	TRBJ1-1	TRBD1	TRBV18	few	CASSPSRDRVSEAFF	TGTGCCAGCTCACCGAGCCGGGACAGGGTCTCTGAAGCTTTCTTT
15	TRBJ1-2	NA	TRBV19	NA	CASSGRQLANYGYTF	TGTGCCAGTAGTGGACGACAGCTGGCTAACTATGGCTACACCTTC
15	TRBJ1-5	NA	TRBV23-1	NA	CASSQGTDSNQPQHF	TGCGCCAGCAGCCAAGGAACAGATAGCAATCAGCCCCAGCATTTT
14	TRBJ1-1	TRBD1	TRBV12-5	few	CASGFGTENTEAFF	TGTGCTAGTGGTTTTGGGACAGAGAACACTGAAGCTTTCTTT
16	TRBJ2-1	NA	TRBV29-1	NA	CSVEPPGRDSYNEQFF	TGCAGCGTTGAACCTCCAGGGCGGGACTCCTACAATGAGCAGTTCTTC
20	TRBJ2-5	NA	TRBV11-3	NA	CASSLNLGPGTLYPQETQYF	TGTGCCAGCAGCTTAAATCTGGGGCCAGGGACTCTCTACCCTCAAGAGACCCAGTACTTC
14	TRBJ1-5	NA	TRBV28	NA	CASTGPYGNQPQHF	TGTGCCAGTACCGGCCCGTATGGCAATCAGCCCCAGCATTTT
15	TRBJ1-5	NA	TRBV11-3	few	CASSPGTFSNQPQHF	TGTGCCAGCAGCCCCGGGACATTTAGCAATCAGCCCCAGCATTTT
16	TRBJ2-3	TRBD2	TRBV11-3	medium-sized	CASSSGTSGYTDTQYF	TGTGCCAGCAGTTCTGGGACTAGCGGTTACACAGATACGCAGTATTTT
14	TRBJ1-1	NA	TRBV19	NA	CASTLGTTNTETFF	TGTGCCAGTACCTTGGGGACAACCAACACTGAAACTTTCTTT
15	TRBJ1-1	NA	TRBV10-3	NA	CAISESGGLQYGAFF	TGTGCCATCAGTGAGTCGGGGGGGTTGCAGTATGGAGCTTTCTTT
15	TRBJ2-2	NA	TRBV19	NA	CASSIDRTNTGELFF	TGTGCCAGTAGTATCGACAGGACTAACACCGGGGAGCTGTTTTTT
15	TRBJ2-2	TRBD2	TRBV11-3	few	CASGSEAAGEGELFF	TGTGCCAGCGGATCGGAGGCGGCGGGGGAGGGGGAGCTGTTTTTT
14	TRBJ2-4	TRBD2	TRBV7-7	NA	CASSFNGEGNIQYF	TGTGCCAGCAGCTTTAACGGGGAGGGGAACATTCAGTACTTC
16	TRBJ1-1	NA	TRBV11-3	few	CASSLLSGTRNTEAFF	TGTGCCAGCAGCCTGTTATCCGGGACAAGGAACACTGAAGCTTTCTTT
16	TRBJ1-5	NA	TRBV28	NA	CASSLTRAGNNQPQHF	TGTGCCAGCAGTCTAACCCGGGCAGGGAACAATCAGCCCCAGCATTTT
15	TRBJ2-7	NA	TRBV10-2	NA	CASSEPSGPSDEQYF	TGCGCCAGCAGTGAGCCCTCGGGACCCTCAGACGAGCAGTACTTC
13	TRBJ1-2	TRBD1	TRBV19	NA	CASSIDRAGGYTF	TGTGCCAGTAGTATCGACAGGGCAGGTGGCTACACCTTC
16	TRBJ1-1	TRBD1	TRBV18	NA	CASSPYKTGPNTEAFF	TGTGCCAGCTCACCATATAAGACAGGGCCGAACACTGAAGCTTTCTTT
17	TRBJ1-2	TRBD1	TRBV11-3	medium-sized	CASSLEKGDRSLDGYTF	TGTGCCAGCAGCTTGGAGAAAGGGGACAGGTCTTTGGATGGCTACACCTTC
18	TRBJ2-2	NA	TRBV18	NA	CASSPGARTVANTGELFF	TGTGCCAGCTCACCAGGGGCGCGGACCGTAGCGAACACCGGGGAGCTGTTTTTT
18	TRBJ1-1	NA	TRBV18	few	CASSPLQGEGRLNTEAFF	TGTGCCAGCTCACCACTACAGGGTGAGGGGCGGTTGAACACTGAAGCTTTCTTT
14	TRBJ2-3	NA	TRBV28	NA	CASSGQFFTDTQYF	TGTGCCAGCAGTGGACAGTTCTTCACAGATACGCAGTATTTT
17	TRBJ2-6	NA	TRBV1	medium-sized	CASSRSGQGGGANVLTF	TGCGCCAGCAGCCGCTCGGGACAGGGTGGTGGGGCCAACGTCCTGACTTTC
13	TRBJ2-1	NA	TRBV19	NA	CASSKEGINEQFF	TGTGCCAGTAGTAAGGAGGGCATCAATGAGCAGTTCTTC
13	TRBJ1-5	NA	TRBV6-8	medium-sized	CASRDNAGQPQHF	TGTGCCAGCAGGGACAACGCAGGTCAGCCCCAGCATTTT
13	TRBJ2-1	TRBD1	TRBV6-1	few	CASSEDTRDSPFF	TGTGCCAGCAGTGAAGATACCAGGGACAGTCCGTTCTTC
14	TRBJ1-4	TRBD1	TRBV18	NA	CASSPDRGHEKLFF	TGTGCCAGCTCCCCGGACAGGGGGCACGAAAAACTGTTTTTT
13	TRBJ2-7	NA	TRBV18	NA	CASSPAGGYEQYF	TGTGCCAGCTCACCAGCAGGAGGTTACGAGCAGTACTTC
14	TRBJ1-1	NA	TRBV4-1	medium-sized	CASSQSGDPTEAFF	TGCGCCAGCAGCCAAAGCGGGGACCCCACTGAAGCTTTCTTT
14	TRBJ2-7	NA	TRBV9	NA	CASSAYGVGYEQYF	TGTGCTAGCAGCGCATATGGAGTAGGCTACGAGCAGTACTTC
15	TRBJ2-1	NA	TRBV18	few	CASSPPWGSQGEQFF	TGTGCCAGCTCACCACCTTGGGGGAGCCAAGGTGAGCAGTTCTTC
14	TRBJ2-3	NA	TRBV30	NA	CAWRGLTSTDTQYF	TGTGCCTGGAGGGGACTTACCAGCACAGATACGCAGTATTTT
16	TRBJ2-7	TRBD1	TRBV14	NA	CASSPLPGQRSYEQYF	TGTGCCAGCAGCCCCTTACCGGGACAGCGCTCCTACGAGCAGTACTTC
15	TRBJ2-3	NA	TRBV18	NA	CASSPQGGARDTQYF	TGTGCCAGCTCACCACAGGGCGGGGCTCGAGATACGCAGTATTTT
15	TRBJ1-1	NA	TRBV9	NA	CASVANPGVITEAFF	TGTGCCAGCGTGGCGAACCCCGGCGTGATCACTGAAGCTTTCTTT
15	TRBJ1-6	NA	TRBV5-1	NA	CASSPRSSYNSPLHF	TGCGCCAGCAGCCCCAGAAGCTCCTATAATTCACCCCTCCACTTT
12	TRBJ2-2	NA	TRBV28	NA	CASSIITGELFF	TGTGCCAGCTCGATTATTACCGGGGAGCTGTTTTTT
18	TRBJ2-1	NA	TRBV6-8	NA	CASSSSVIRTTRNNEQFF	TGTGCCAGCAGTTCCTCAGTCATCAGGACTACACGTAACAATGAGCAGTTCTTC